This TCR beta chain was sequenced in a study of blood T cell repertoires in COVID-19. Across the study: T cells, B-cell-depleted T cells, or PBMCs supplied cDNA or gDNA.

Per the original methods: Estimation of nucleated cell counts was performed using reference gene primer amplification. Libraries were prepared by immunoSEQ multiplex PCR; TCRdb keeps only in-frame clonotypes and omits some of them. V and J calls and clone size are copied from that table; D and trimming were computed from the DNA. The sample yields 100,000 to 150,000 clones, about four fifths seen once. This clone showed up just once. Between the trimmed V and J ends, which lost 10 bases and 0 bases, there was a span of 5 bases. The CDR3 totals 11 residues. Looked up from germline, CDR1 is SGHRS and CDR2 is YFSETQ.

The source is a woman in her forties or fifties with acute or convalescent COVID-19. The sequenced sample consisted of peripheral blood. This chain joins TRBV5-1 and TRBJ1-5; no clear D. The CDR3 bases are TGCGCCCGTTTTAGCAATCAGCCCCAGCATTTT. It codes for CARFSNQPQHF. Full variable domain (missing parts from reference TRBV5-1 and TRBJ1-5): KAGVTQTPRYLIKTRGQQVTLSCSPISGHRSVSWYQQTPGQGLQFLFEYFSETQRNKGNFPGRFSGRQFSNSRSEMNVSTLELGDSALYLCARFSNQPQHFGDGTRLSIL.